The 12 T cell receptor beta chains in this list originate from one sample, sequenced in a study of control samples from healthy donors and cancer patients. TCRdb's copy holds only in-frame clones and misses some; the assay was immunoSEQ multiplex PCR. The sample lists over 70,000 clones, approximately 91% seen once, with 7.5% to 8% in the top ten. Sequencing was done on a sample of blood. The receptors derive from a woman aged 60-70 years in good health.

This chain links TRBV30 with TRBJ1-4, with D perhaps TRBD1 (5 bases). The CDR3 has 13 residues. CDR1 and CDR2 (germline): GTSNPN, SVGIG (reference sequence). V dropped 1 base and J dropped 7 bases, with 10 bases sitting between them. CDR3 region: CAWSGGTGEKLFF. In DNA, the CDR3 is TGTGCCTGGAGTGGGGGGACTGGTGAAAAACTGTTTTTT.

This sequence joins TRBV5-4 and TRBJ1-5; D is unclear. V was shortened by 0 bases and J by 7 bases, with 8 bases between the two germline ends. The CDR3 covers 13 residues. Germline V gene lookup returns CDR1 SGHNT and CDR2 YYREEE (reference sequence). CDR3 nucleotide sequence: TGTGCCAGCAGCTTGGGGGGTCGCCAGCCCCAGCATTTT. Translated: CASSLGGRQPQHF.

This rearrangement joins TRBV19 to TRBJ2-7; D is possibly TRBD2 (5 bases). Trimming removed 2 bases at V and 6 bases at J, with 11 bases between. CDR1 is LNHDA and CDR2 is SQIVND in the germline V gene (reference sequence). The length of the CDR3 is 13 residues. CDR3 region: CASSISLVAEQYF. The CDR3 DNA reads TGTGCCAGTAGTATATCACTAGTCGCCGAGCAGTACTTC.

The chain uses TRBV6-1 and TRBJ2-1; possible D gene TRBD2, 5 bases. Trimming took off 3 bases at V and 4 bases at J, with 13 bases between the two ends. Germline assignment: CDR1 MNHNS and CDR2 SASEGT. The CDR3 has 15 amino acids. The CDR3, as DNA: TGTGCCAGCAGTGAGAGTGGCGGAGGATACAATGAGCAGTTCTTC. It yields the protein CASSESGGGYNEQFF.

The genes are TRBV18 and TRBJ1-5, with a possible D match to TRBD1 (5 bases). Trimming took off 2 bases at V and 3 bases at J, with 17 bases between the two ends. CDR1 and CDR2 (germline): KGHSH, LQKENI. The length of the CDR3 is 17 residues. CDR3: CASSPEGRRVFNQPQHF. The CDR3, as DNA: TGTGCCAGCTCACCAGAGGGACGGCGGGTCTTCAATCAGCCCCAGCATTTT.

V usage is TRBV29-1 and J usage is TRBJ1-2; D remains unclear. Germline CDR1 SQVTM, CDR2 ANQGSEA. The ends were cut back, 6 bases at V and 5 bases at J, with 7 bases in the middle. CDR3 length: 10 amino acids. This chain's CDR3 is CSVADYGYTF. For the CDR3, the DNA is TGCAGCGTGGCGGATTATGGCTACACCTTC.

V is TRBV28 and J is TRBJ1-1; 7 nucleotides match TRBD1. V was pared by 5 bases and J by 4 bases, with 7 bases of the junction left unmatched. Germline values: CDR1 MDHEN, CDR2 SYDVKM. The CDR3 runs 14 residues. CDR3 bases: TGTGCCAGCAGTCTCAGACAGGGCGCCACTGAAGCTTTCTTT. Translated, it gives CASSLRQGATEAFF.

To note about this clone: Germline is not matched at one junction end, which may reflect a read error. Additional DNA sequences in this sample encode the identical CDR3. The J gene is TRBJ1-5, the V gene TRBV28; unclear D gene. The CDR3 has 15 residues. The germline V gene has CDR1 MDHEN and CDR2 SYDVKM. This chain's CDR3 is CASSLGSGFDQPQHF. The CDR3 DNA is TGCGCCAGCAGTTTAGGTTCCGGGTTCGATCAGCCCCAGCATTTT. Full variable domain (outside the CDR3, taken from reference TRBV28 and TRBJ1-5): DVKVTQSSRYLVKRTGEKVFLECVQDMDHENMFWYRQDPGLGLRLIYFSYDVKMKEKGDIPEGYSVSREKKERFSLILESASTNQTSMYLCASSLGSGFDQPQHFGDGTRLSIL.

This clone was picked up one time. The chain carries TRBV4-1 and TRBJ1-4; possibly TRBD1 for D (5 bases). The CDR3 runs to 15 residues. Looked up from germline, CDR1 is MGHRA and CDR2 is YSYEKL. Trimming cost V 4 bases and J 3 bases, with 12 bases left between them. The DNA for the CDR3 is TGCGCCAGCAGCCTGATACAGGTCCCTAATGAAAAACTGTTTTTT. Translating it yields CASSLIQVPNEKLFF.

The chain combines TRBV7-9 with TRBJ2-1, with 13 bases aligning to TRBD2. Germline loops: CDR1 SEHNR, CDR2 FQNEAQ (reference sequence). The V segment lost 5 bases and the J segment 7 bases; nucleotides outside the gene matches: 5. The CDR3 has 15 amino acids. CDR3 nucleotides: TGTGCCAGCAGCCAACTAGCGGGGGGGCTGAATGAGCAGTTCTTC. Translating it yields CASSQLAGGLNEQFF. The full variable domain, with the rest looked up from reference TRBV7-9 and TRBJ2-1, is DTGVSQNPRHKITKRGQNVTFRCDPISEHNRLYWYRQTLGQGPEFLTYFQNEAQLEKSRLLSDRFSAERPKGSFSTLEIQRTEQGDSAMYLCASSQLAGGLNEQFFGPGTRLTVL.

This clone has just one count. V usage is TRBV25-1 and J usage is TRBJ2-3; 8 nucleotides agree with TRBD2. V lost 3 bases to trimming and J lost 0 bases; unmatched junction nucleotides: 8. CDR3 length: 17 amino acids. Germline V gene lookup returns CDR1 MGHDK and CDR2 SYGVNS. For the CDR3, the DNA is TGTGCCAGCAGTGACGGTGTTAGCGGGACTAGCACAGATACGCAGTATTTT. This encodes CASSDGVSGTSTDTQYF.

The chain couples TRBV25-1 to TRBJ2-5; D possibly uses TRBD1 or TRBD2 (5 bases each). CDR3 length: 15 residues. V shed 1 base and J shed 1 base, with 10 bases lying between them. Germline V lookup: CDR1 MGHDK, CDR2 SYGVNS. CDR3 nucleotide sequence: TGTGCCAGCAGTGAATCCGGGGCCGGCCAAGAGACCCAGTACTTC. Protein: CASSESGAGQETQYF.